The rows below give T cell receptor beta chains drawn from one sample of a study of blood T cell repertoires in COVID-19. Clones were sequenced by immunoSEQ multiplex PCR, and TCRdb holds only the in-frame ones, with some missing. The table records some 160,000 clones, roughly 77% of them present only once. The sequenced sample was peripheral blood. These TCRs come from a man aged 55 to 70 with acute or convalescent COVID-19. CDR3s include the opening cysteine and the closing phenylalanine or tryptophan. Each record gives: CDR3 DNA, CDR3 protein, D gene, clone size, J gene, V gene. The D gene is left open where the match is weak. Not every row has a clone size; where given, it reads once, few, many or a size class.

CDR3 DNA: TGTGCCAGCAGTACCCGGGATGTTCTCTACAATGAGCAGTTCTTC; CDR3 protein: CASSTRDVLYNEQFF; D gene: .; clone size: .; J gene: TRBJ2-1; V gene: TRBV6-6
CDR3 DNA: TGTGCCATCAAGTCTAGCGGAGGTGGATACGAGCAGTACTTC; CDR3 protein: CAIKSSGGGYEQYF; D gene: TRBD2; clone size: .; J gene: TRBJ2-7; V gene: TRBV10-3
CDR3 DNA: TGTGCCAGCAGTGAAAGTCAGTTGTCAGTGAACACCGGGGAGCTGTTTTTT; CDR3 protein: CASSESQLSVNTGELFF; D gene: .; clone size: many; J gene: TRBJ2-2; V gene: TRBV6-1
CDR3 DNA: TGTGCCAGCAGCTCCCGGGACTCGGGGGAGACCCAGTACTTC; CDR3 protein: CASSSRDSGETQYF; D gene: .; clone size: .; J gene: TRBJ2-5; V gene: TRBV5-4
CDR3 DNA: TGTGCCAGCAGCGGGGGACTAGCGGGAGAAGTTGTGTACTTC; CDR3 protein: CASSGGLAGEVVYF; D gene: TRBD2; clone size: .; J gene: TRBJ2-7; V gene: TRBV9
CDR3 DNA: TGTGCCAGTAGTATTACTAGCGGGGGGACCTACAATGAGCAGTTCTTC; CDR3 protein: CASSITSGGTYNEQFF; D gene: TRBD2; clone size: .; J gene: TRBJ2-1; V gene: TRBV19
CDR3 DNA: TGTGCCAGCAGCCAAATAGCTGACGAGCAGTACTTC; CDR3 protein: CASSQIADEQYF; D gene: .; clone size: .; J gene: TRBJ2-7; V gene: TRBV3-1/TRBV3-2
CDR3 DNA: TGTGCCAGCAGGGTCGGGCGGGGCTATGGCTACACCTTC; CDR3 protein: CASRVGRGYGYTF; D gene: .; clone size: .; J gene: TRBJ1-2; V gene: TRBV28
CDR3 DNA: TGTGCCAGCAGCCGATCTGGGGCAGGGGTATGGGAAAAACTGTTTTTT; CDR3 protein: CASSRSGAGVWEKLFF; D gene: .; clone size: .; J gene: TRBJ1-4; V gene: TRBV7-8
CDR3 DNA: TGTGCCAGCAGTTACAAGGCGCGGGAGGCCACCTACGAGCAGTACTTC; CDR3 protein: CASSYKAREATYEQYF; D gene: TRBD2; clone size: .; J gene: TRBJ2-7; V gene: TRBV6-5
CDR3 DNA: TGTGCCAGCAGCCCCTGGGACAGGGACTACAATGAGCAGTTCTTC; CDR3 protein: CASSPWDRDYNEQFF; D gene: TRBD1; clone size: many; J gene: TRBJ2-1; V gene: TRBV7-9
CDR3 DNA: TGTGCCAGCAGCCCCAGGGACATACCCGAGCAGTACTTC; CDR3 protein: CASSPRDIPEQYF; D gene: .; clone size: .; J gene: TRBJ2-7; V gene: TRBV25-1
CDR3 DNA: TGTGCCAGCAGAGGGGCACTAATCTCCTACGAGCAGTACTTC; CDR3 protein: CASRGALISYEQYF; D gene: .; clone size: .; J gene: TRBJ2-7; V gene: TRBV28
CDR3 DNA: TGCGCCAGCAGCCCGGGACAGGACGGGAGAGGCTACACCTTC; CDR3 protein: CASSPGQDGRGYTF; D gene: TRBD1; clone size: .; J gene: TRBJ1-2; V gene: TRBV4-1
CDR3 DNA: TGTGCCAGCTGCCGGGACAGGGGAGCCCACTCTGGAAACACCATATATTTT; CDR3 protein: CASCRDRGAHSGNTIYF; D gene: TRBD1; clone size: .; J gene: TRBJ1-3; V gene: TRBV2
CDR3 DNA: TGTGCCAGCAGCTCATCGGGACAGTCTACCTCAAGCTCCTACGAGCAGTACTTC; CDR3 protein: CASSSSGQSTSSSYEQYF; D gene: TRBD1; clone size: once; J gene: TRBJ2-7; V gene: TRBV11-2
CDR3 DNA: TGTGCCACCAGTGACGCCCTGGGGGGTATAGATACGCAGTATTTT; CDR3 protein: CATSDALGGIDTQYF; D gene: .; clone size: .; J gene: TRBJ2-3; V gene: TRBV24-1
CDR3 DNA: TGTGCCACCAGCCGTAGCGGGAGCTCCTACAATGAGCAGTTCTTC; CDR3 protein: CATSRSGSSYNEQFF; D gene: TRBD2; clone size: .; J gene: TRBJ2-1; V gene: TRBV24-1
CDR3 DNA: TGTGCCAGCAGTCCGCCCAACCTCGGGTCATCGGGAGGGCCCTACGAGCAGTACTTC; CDR3 protein: CASSPPNLGSSGGPYEQYF; D gene: TRBD2; clone size: medium-sized; J gene: TRBJ2-7; V gene: TRBV27
CDR3 DNA: TGTGCCAGCAGCGCAGGGACAGCCTACGAGCAGTACTTC; CDR3 protein: CASSAGTAYEQYF; D gene: .; clone size: .; J gene: TRBJ2-7; V gene: TRBV21-1
CDR3 DNA: TGTGCCAGCAGCGCACATCTCTCGCTAGCGGGAGTAGTAGATACGCAGTATTTT; CDR3 protein: CASSAHLSLAGVVDTQYF; D gene: TRBD2; clone size: .; J gene: TRBJ2-3; V gene: TRBV9
CDR3 DNA: TGCAGCGTTGTTAGGACAGAGGGCTACACCTTC; CDR3 protein: CSVVRTEGYTF; D gene: .; clone size: .; J gene: TRBJ1-2; V gene: TRBV29-1
CDR3 DNA: TGCGCCAGCAGCCCCTACGGCAGCGGCCTAACCGGGGAGCTGTTTTTT; CDR3 protein: CASSPYGSGLTGELFF; D gene: .; clone size: .; J gene: TRBJ2-2; V gene: TRBV4-1
CDR3 DNA: TGTGCCAGCAGCTTGGGGGTTTCGGGAGGCTACACCTTC; CDR3 protein: CASSLGVSGGYTF; D gene: .; clone size: few; J gene: TRBJ1-2; V gene: TRBV5-6
CDR3 DNA: TGCAGTGCTAGTTTGACAGGGCGATTACTGTCGGGGGAGCAGTACTTC; CDR3 protein: CSASLTGRLLSGEQYF; D gene: TRBD1; clone size: .; J gene: TRBJ2-7; V gene: TRBV20-1
CDR3 DNA: TGTGCCAGCAGCTTAGGTGGGAGCCCAGATACGCAGTATTTT; CDR3 protein: CASSLGGSPDTQYF; D gene: .; clone size: .; J gene: TRBJ2-3; V gene: TRBV11-2
CDR3 DNA: TGTGCCAGCAGCGCGGAAGCCTACGAGCAGTACTTC; CDR3 protein: CASSAEAYEQYF; D gene: .; clone size: .; J gene: TRBJ2-7; V gene: TRBV6-1
CDR3 DNA: TGTGCCAGTACCCACTTCATAGGGACAGGGAAGGGCACTGAAGCTTTCTTT; CDR3 protein: CASTHFIGTGKGTEAFF; D gene: TRBD1; clone size: .; J gene: TRBJ1-1; V gene: TRBV19
CDR3 DNA: TGTGCCAGCAGCTTGGGCAGGGGGGCCGAGCAGTACTTC; CDR3 protein: CASSLGRGAEQYF; D gene: .; clone size: .; J gene: TRBJ2-7; V gene: TRBV5-6
CDR3 DNA: TGTGCCAGCAGTTACTCTCAGGTATGGTCCTACAATGAGCAGTTCTTC; CDR3 protein: CASSYSQVWSYNEQFF; D gene: .; clone size: few; J gene: TRBJ2-1; V gene: TRBV6-5
CDR3 DNA: TGTGCAAGTCGCTCGGCCGGGACAGGGATCTACAATGAGCAGTTCTTC; CDR3 protein: CASRSAGTGIYNEQFF; D gene: .; clone size: .; J gene: TRBJ2-1; V gene: TRBV12-2
CDR3 DNA: TGTGCCAGCAGTTGGAACAGGGGGCGTACCGGGGAGCTGTTTTTT; CDR3 protein: CASSWNRGRTGELFF; D gene: TRBD1; clone size: .; J gene: TRBJ2-2; V gene: TRBV6-5
CDR3 DNA: TGCAGCGTGCCCTGGGGGGGGGATGGCTACACCTTC; CDR3 protein: CSVPWGGDGYTF; D gene: .; clone size: .; J gene: TRBJ1-2; V gene: TRBV29-1
CDR3 DNA: TGTGCCAGCAGCTTATACCCGACGGGCTCCTACGAGCAGTACTTC; CDR3 protein: CASSLYPTGSYEQYF; D gene: .; clone size: .; J gene: TRBJ2-7; V gene: TRBV7-6
CDR3 DNA: TGTGCCAGCAGCCCGCAGCGACCCACCGGGGAGCTGTTTTTT; CDR3 protein: CASSPQRPTGELFF; D gene: .; clone size: .; J gene: TRBJ2-2; V gene: TRBV2
CDR3 DNA: TGCGCCAGCGTAATAGCTAGCGGGACCGCCGGGGAGCTGTTTTTT; CDR3 protein: CASVIASGTAGELFF; D gene: TRBD2; clone size: few; J gene: TRBJ2-2; V gene: TRBV5-1
CDR3 DNA: TGTGCCAGCAGAATGGGGACAGGGGAAAAACTGTTTTTT; CDR3 protein: CASRMGTGEKLFF; D gene: TRBD1; clone size: .; J gene: TRBJ1-4; V gene: TRBV12-3/TRBV12-4
CDR3 DNA: TGTGCCAGCAGCTTAAAGGGACAGGGAATCCACGAGCAGTACTTC; CDR3 protein: CASSLKGQGIHEQYF; D gene: TRBD1; clone size: few; J gene: TRBJ2-7; V gene: TRBV7-3
CDR3 DNA: TGTGCCAGCAGTTACTTAAGGCGACTTCTGAGCTCCTACAATGAGCAGTTCTTC; CDR3 protein: CASSYLRRLLSSYNEQFF; D gene: .; clone size: .; J gene: TRBJ2-1; V gene: TRBV6-2/TRBV6-3
CDR3 DNA: TGTGCCTGGAGTGTTTCTGGGAGCGGGGCCAACGTCCTGACTTTC; CDR3 protein: CAWSVSGSGANVLTF; D gene: .; clone size: .; J gene: TRBJ2-6; V gene: TRBV30
CDR3 DNA: TGTGCCAGCAGTTTGTCCGGGTACGAGCAGTACTTC; CDR3 protein: CASSLSGYEQYF; D gene: .; clone size: .; J gene: TRBJ2-7; V gene: TRBV12-3/TRBV12-4
CDR3 DNA: TGTGCCAGCAGCCCTGGACAGCTCCACGAGCAGTACTTC; CDR3 protein: CASSPGQLHEQYF; D gene: .; clone size: .; J gene: TRBJ2-7; V gene: TRBV3-1/TRBV3-2
CDR3 DNA: TGCGCCAGCAGTGATGGGACAGGGACAGATACGCAGTATTTT; CDR3 protein: CASSDGTGTDTQYF; D gene: TRBD1; clone size: .; J gene: TRBJ2-3; V gene: TRBV10-1
CDR3 DNA: TGTGCCAGCTCCGGGACAGTTACCAGCAATCAGCCCCAGCATTTT; CDR3 protein: CASSGTVTSNQPQHF; D gene: TRBD1; clone size: .; J gene: TRBJ1-5; V gene: TRBV2
CDR3 DNA: TGTGCCAGCAGCTTAGTGACAGGGGTTCAGCCCCAGCATTTT; CDR3 protein: CASSLVTGVQPQHF; D gene: TRBD1; clone size: .; J gene: TRBJ1-5; V gene: TRBV7-8
CDR3 DNA: TGTGCCAGCAGGGGAGGGGCTCAAAAGGCTTTCTTT; CDR3 protein: CASRGGAQKAFF; D gene: .; clone size: .; J gene: TRBJ1-1; V gene: TRBV14
CDR3 DNA: TGCAGCGTTGACGCGCGCGGACAGGGGTTAGACACCATATATTTT; CDR3 protein: CSVDARGQGLDTIYF; D gene: TRBD1; clone size: .; J gene: TRBJ1-3; V gene: TRBV29-1
CDR3 DNA: TGTGCCGGCAATCACAGGGAGTCGATTAATTCACCCCTCCACTTT; CDR3 protein: CAGNHRESINSPLHF; D gene: .; clone size: few; J gene: TRBJ1-6; V gene: TRBV30
CDR3 DNA: TGTGCCAGCAGCCCACCGATATGGCTCCAAGAGACCCAGTACTTC; CDR3 protein: CASSPPIWLQETQYF; D gene: .; clone size: .; J gene: TRBJ2-5; V gene: TRBV7-9
CDR3 DNA: TGCGCCAGCAGCTTGGCCGGGATCGTCGCCCAATACGAGCAGTACTTC; CDR3 protein: CASSLAGIVAQYEQYF; D gene: .; clone size: few; J gene: TRBJ2-7; V gene: TRBV5-1
CDR3 DNA: TGTGCCAGCAGCTTAAGTGTCGGGACTAGCGGGCACTACGAGCAGTACTTC; CDR3 protein: CASSLSVGTSGHYEQYF; D gene: TRBD2; clone size: once; J gene: TRBJ2-7; V gene: TRBV7-9
CDR3 DNA: TGTGCCAGCGACGAGGGGGAAGGCACTGAAGCTTTCTTT; CDR3 protein: CASDEGEGTEAFF; D gene: .; clone size: .; J gene: TRBJ1-1; V gene: TRBV28
CDR3 DNA: TGTGCCAGCAGTGAACTAAGAAGAGATCAGCCCCAGCATTTT; CDR3 protein: CASSELRRDQPQHF; D gene: .; clone size: once; J gene: TRBJ1-5; V gene: TRBV6-1
CDR3 DNA: TGTGCCAGCAGTTTGTCCGGGACTAGCGGCACAGATACGCAGTATTTT; CDR3 protein: CASSLSGTSGTDTQYF; D gene: TRBD2; clone size: once; J gene: TRBJ2-3; V gene: TRBV28
CDR3 DNA: TGCGCCAGCAGCTTGGGGGACAGGGTTACAGATACGCAGTATTTT; CDR3 protein: CASSLGDRVTDTQYF; D gene: TRBD1; clone size: .; J gene: TRBJ2-3; V gene: TRBV5-1
CDR3 DNA: TGTGCCAGCAGCTTATCTTTTACGGGGAACACCGGGGAGCTGTTTTTT; CDR3 protein: CASSLSFTGNTGELFF; D gene: .; clone size: .; J gene: TRBJ2-2; V gene: TRBV7-8
CDR3 DNA: TGTGCCAGTAGCCGACAGGGGAACTATGGCTACACCTTC; CDR3 protein: CASSRQGNYGYTF; D gene: TRBD1; clone size: .; J gene: TRBJ1-2; V gene: TRBV19